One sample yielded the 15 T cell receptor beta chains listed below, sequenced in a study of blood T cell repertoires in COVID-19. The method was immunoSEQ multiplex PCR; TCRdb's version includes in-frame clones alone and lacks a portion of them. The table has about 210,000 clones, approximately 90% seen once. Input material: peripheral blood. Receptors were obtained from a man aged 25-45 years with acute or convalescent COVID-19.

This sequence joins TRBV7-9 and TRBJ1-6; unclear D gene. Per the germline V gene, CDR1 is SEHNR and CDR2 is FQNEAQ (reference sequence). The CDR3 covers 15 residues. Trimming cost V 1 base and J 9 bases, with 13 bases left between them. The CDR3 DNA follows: TGTGCCAGCAGCTTAGACCGAAATTTCGGTTCACCCCTCCACTTT. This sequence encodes CASSLDRNFGSPLHF.

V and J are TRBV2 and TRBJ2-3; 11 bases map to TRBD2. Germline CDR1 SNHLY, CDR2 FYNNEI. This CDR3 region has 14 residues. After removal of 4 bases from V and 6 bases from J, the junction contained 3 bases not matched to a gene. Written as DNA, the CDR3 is TGTGCCAGCAGTGTAGCGGGGGGGCAGGATACGCAGTATTTT. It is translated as CASSVAGGQDTQYF.

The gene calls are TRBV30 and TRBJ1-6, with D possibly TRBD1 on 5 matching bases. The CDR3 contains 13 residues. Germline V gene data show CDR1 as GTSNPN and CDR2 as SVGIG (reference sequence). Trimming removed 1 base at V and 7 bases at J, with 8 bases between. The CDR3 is CAWSGDFNSPLHF. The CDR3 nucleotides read TGTGCCTGGAGTGGGGACTTCAATTCACCCCTCCACTTT. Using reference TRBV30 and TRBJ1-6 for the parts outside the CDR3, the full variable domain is SQTIHQWPATLVQPVGSPLSLECTVEGTSNPNLYWYRQAAGRGLQLLFYSVGIGQISSEVPQNLSASRPQDRQFILSSKKLLLSDSGFYLCAWSGDFNSPLHFGNGTRLTVT.

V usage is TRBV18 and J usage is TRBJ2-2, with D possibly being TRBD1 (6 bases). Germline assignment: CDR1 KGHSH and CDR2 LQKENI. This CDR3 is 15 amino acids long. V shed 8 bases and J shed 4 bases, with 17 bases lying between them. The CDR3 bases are TGTGCCAGCGGGTTGGGGGACATCGTCACCGGGGAGCTGTTTTTT. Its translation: CASGLGDIVTGELFF.

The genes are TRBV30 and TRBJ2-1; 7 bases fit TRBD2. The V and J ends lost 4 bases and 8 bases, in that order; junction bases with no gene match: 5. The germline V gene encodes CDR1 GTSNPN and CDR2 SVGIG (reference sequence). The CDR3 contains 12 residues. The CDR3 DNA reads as TGTGCCTGGAACAGACTAGCCGATGAGCAGTTCTTC. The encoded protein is CAWNRLADEQFF.

The CDR3 sequence: CASSLTGGTGGDTQYF. CDR3 nucleotides: TGTGCCAGCAGCCTTACTGGTGGGACAGGGGGAGATACGCAGTATTTT. This chain links TRBV7-3 with TRBJ2-3; 11 nucleotides agree with TRBD1. The trim removed 5 bases at V and 5 bases at J, leaving 9 bases unmatched. This CDR3 is 16 amino acids long. Germline V lookup: CDR1 SGHTA, CDR2 FQGTGA.

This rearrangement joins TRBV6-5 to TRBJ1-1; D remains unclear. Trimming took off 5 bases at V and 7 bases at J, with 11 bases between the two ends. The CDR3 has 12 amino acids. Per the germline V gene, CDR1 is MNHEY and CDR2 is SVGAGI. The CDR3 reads CASSPGGSEAFF. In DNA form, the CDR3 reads TGTGCCAGCAGTCCGGGAGGGAGTGAAGCTTTCTTT.

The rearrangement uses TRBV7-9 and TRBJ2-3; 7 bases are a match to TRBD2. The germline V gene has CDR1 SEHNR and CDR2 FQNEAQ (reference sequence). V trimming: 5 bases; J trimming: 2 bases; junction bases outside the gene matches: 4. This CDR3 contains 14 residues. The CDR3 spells CASSPGLNTDTQYF. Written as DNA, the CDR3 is TGTGCCAGCAGCCCGGGACTAAACACAGATACGCAGTATTTT.

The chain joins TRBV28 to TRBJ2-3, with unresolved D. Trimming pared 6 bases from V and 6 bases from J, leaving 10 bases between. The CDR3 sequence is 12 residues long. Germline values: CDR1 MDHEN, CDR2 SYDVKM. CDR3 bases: TGTGCCAGCAGACCGAACTTGGATACGCAGTATTTT. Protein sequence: CASRPNLDTQYF. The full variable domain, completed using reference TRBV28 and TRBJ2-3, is DVKVTQSSRYLVKRTGEKVFLECVQDMDHENMFWYRQDPGLGLRLIYFSYDVKMKEKGDIPEGYSVSREKKERFSLILESASTNQTSMYLCASRPNLDTQYFGPGTRLTVL.

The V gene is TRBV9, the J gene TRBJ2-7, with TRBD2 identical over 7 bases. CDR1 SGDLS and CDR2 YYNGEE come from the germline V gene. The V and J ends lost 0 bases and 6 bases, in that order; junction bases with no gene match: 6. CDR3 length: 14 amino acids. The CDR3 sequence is CASSVGREGGEQYF. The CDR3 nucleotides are TGTGCCAGCAGCGTAGGCAGGGAGGGTGGCGAGCAGTACTTC.

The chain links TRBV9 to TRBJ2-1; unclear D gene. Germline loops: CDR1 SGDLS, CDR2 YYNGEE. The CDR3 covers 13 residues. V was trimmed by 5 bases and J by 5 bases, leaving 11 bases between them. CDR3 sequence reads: CASSTQQNNEQFF. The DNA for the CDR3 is TGTGCCAGCAGTACCCAACAAAACAATGAGCAGTTCTTC.

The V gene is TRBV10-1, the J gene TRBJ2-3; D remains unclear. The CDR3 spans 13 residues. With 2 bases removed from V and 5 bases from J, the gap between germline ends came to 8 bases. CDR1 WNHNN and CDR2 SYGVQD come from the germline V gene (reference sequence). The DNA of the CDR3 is TGCGCCAGCAGTGAGCGGGTGATAGATACGCAGTATTTT. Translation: CASSERVIDTQYF.

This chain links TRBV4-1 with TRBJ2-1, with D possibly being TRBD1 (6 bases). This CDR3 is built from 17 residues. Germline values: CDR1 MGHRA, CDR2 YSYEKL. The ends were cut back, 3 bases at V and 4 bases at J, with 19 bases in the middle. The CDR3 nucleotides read TGCGCCAGCAGCCATGCGAACAGGGCAGGAGGTTACAATGAGCAGTTCTTC. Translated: CASSHANRAGGYNEQFF.

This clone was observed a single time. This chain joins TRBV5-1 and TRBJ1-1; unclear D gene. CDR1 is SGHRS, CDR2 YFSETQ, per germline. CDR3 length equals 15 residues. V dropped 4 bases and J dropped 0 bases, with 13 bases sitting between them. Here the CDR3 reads CASSGGRNLNTEAFF. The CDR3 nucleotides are TGCGCCAGCAGCGGAGGAAGGAATTTGAACACTGAAGCTTTCTTT.

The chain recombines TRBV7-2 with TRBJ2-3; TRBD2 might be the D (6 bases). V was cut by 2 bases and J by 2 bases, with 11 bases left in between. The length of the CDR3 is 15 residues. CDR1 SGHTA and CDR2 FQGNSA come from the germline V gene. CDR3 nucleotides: TGTGCCAGCAGCTTAAGGGACTTTCCCACAGATACGCAGTATTTT. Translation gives CASSLRDFPTDTQYF.